A selection of T cell receptor beta chains follows, all from one sample in a study of T cells in Graves' hyperthyroidism and ophthalmopathy. Each CDR3 protein gets one entry after TCRdb re-called the multiplex PCR reads with MiXCR. The sample shows about 250,000 distinct CDR3 sequences, approximately 23% of them seen only once. The sequencing sample was made of blood. The source of these receptors is a middle-aged woman with Graves' ophthalmopathy. The CDR3 runs from the conserved cysteine through the conserved F or W. A D gene is named only where the DNA matches it firmly. Not all rows give a size; the values are once, few, many and, for expanded clones, a class.

v_call,d_call,clone_size,j_call,cdr3_nt,cdr3_aa
TRBV7-9,NA,many,TRBJ2-7,TGTGCCAGCAGTTCAGCGGCTAGTTGGACCGAGCAGTACTTC,CASSSAASWTEQYF
TRBV15,TRBD2,many,TRBJ2-2,TGTGCCACCAGCAGAGGCGGGGGGGTAGGGGAGCTGTTTTTT,CATSRGGGVGELFF
TRBV6-2/TRBV6-3,NA,many,TRBJ2-7,TGTGCCAGCCGTCAGGTCCCCTACGAGCAGTACTTC,CASRQVPYEQYF
TRBV20-1,TRBD1,NA,TRBJ1-1,TGCAGTGCTAGAGCGCAGGGGGGCACTGAAGCTTTCTTT,CSARAQGGTEAFF
TRBV3-1,NA,many,TRBJ2-7,TGTGCCAGCAGCCAAGGTCCTAGCGCCACCTACGAGCAGTACTTC,CASSQGPSATYEQYF
TRBV29-1,NA,many,TRBJ2-2,TGCAGCGTATTCTGGGGGATTGCCGGGGAGCTGTTTTTT,CSVFWGIAGELFF
TRBV20-1,TRBD1,many,TRBJ1-1,TGCAGTGCTAGAACGGACAGGGTGGTTTCTCGGGGCACTGAAGCTTTCTTT,CSARTDRVVSRGTEAFF
TRBV6-1,NA,few,TRBJ2-6,TGTGCCAGCACCAAGTCTGGGGCCAACGTCCTGATTTTC,CASTKSGANVLIF
TRBV5-1,NA,many,TRBJ1-2,TGCGCCAGCAGCACGTCAGGGCCGGATGGCTACACCTTC,CASSTSGPDGYTF
TRBV7-2,NA,many,TRBJ2-3,TGTGCCAGCAGCTTAGGGCGGCAGACAGATACGCAGTATTTT,CASSLGRQTDTQYF
TRBV6-5,NA,many,TRBJ2-7,TGTGCCAGCAGTTACACGGCTACGGAGGGGGCCTCCTACGAGCAGTACTTC,CASSYTATEGASYEQYF
TRBV30,NA,many,TRBJ2-7,TGTGCCTGGGCGGCGGGACCACCCTACGAGCAGTACTTC,CAWAAGPPYEQYF
TRBV7-9,NA,many,TRBJ1-1,TGTGCCAGCAGCTTAACTTCGGGCCGCTTTGAAGCTTTCTTT,CASSLTSGRFEAFF
TRBV3-1,TRBD1,many,TRBJ1-2,TGTGCCAGCAGCCGACTCTCAGGGGGAGGTGGCTACACCTTC,CASSRLSGGGGYTF
TRBV30,NA,many,TRBJ1-2,TGTGCCTGGAGTATGTCTGAAAACTATGGCTACACCTTC,CAWSMSENYGYTF
TRBV30,NA,NA,TRBJ1-1,TGTGCCTCGAATCCCCCAGGCCGGACTGAAGCTTCCTTT,CASNPPGRTEASF
TRBV9,NA,NA,TRBJ2-7,TGTGCCAGCAAAAAGTCAGGGGCGCGAAACTACGAGCAGTACTTC,CASKKSGARNYEQYF
TRBV3-1,NA,many,TRBJ2-7,TGTGCCAGCAGCCAAGATTCGAGCTCCTACGAGCAGTACTTC,CASSQDSSSYEQYF
TRBV6-2/TRBV6-3,NA,NA,TRBJ2-5,TGTGCCAGCAGTTACCAACCCCGGGGGAGGGAGACCCAGTACTTC,CASSYQPRGRETQYF
TRBV5-1,NA,many,TRBJ2-7,TGCGCCAGCAGCTTGGAAGCGCGAACCTACGAGCAGTACTTC,CASSLEARTYEQYF
TRBV28,NA,many,TRBJ2-7,TGTGCCAGCAGTTTACAGGGGCAGTCCTACGAGCAGTACTTC,CASSLQGQSYEQYF
TRBV12-3/TRBV12-4,NA,NA,TRBJ2-7,TGTGCCAGCAGTTTATCGACGGGCCCCAGCTACGAGCAGTACTTC,CASSLSTGPSYEQYF
TRBV11-2,NA,many,TRBJ2-2,TGTGCCAGCAGCCCTGACAGTCCCCGGAACACCGGGGAGCTGTTTTTT,CASSPDSPRNTGELFF
TRBV9,TRBD2,few,TRBJ2-2,TGTGCCAGCAGCACCGGGACTAGCTTATCCGGGGAGCTGTTTTTT,CASSTGTSLSGELFF
TRBV24-1,TRBD2,NA,TRBJ2-5,TGTGCCACCAGTGAACTAGCGGGAGTAGAGACCCAGTACTTC,CATSELAGVETQYF
TRBV12-3/TRBV12-4,NA,NA,TRBJ1-5,TGTGCCAGCAGTTACACACAGGGATCCAATCAGCCCCAGCATTTT,CASSYTQGSNQPQHF
TRBV7-2,NA,NA,TRBJ2-5,TGTGCCAGCAGCTTGGGCCAGGGGGGCCCAGAGACCCAGTACTTC,CASSLGQGGPETQYF
TRBV6-5,NA,many,TRBJ2-3,TGTGCCAGCAGCTATGGGCGTACAGATACGCAGTATTTT,CASSYGRTDTQYF